The source of this T cell receptor beta chain is a study of brain T cells in children with intractable seizures. Surgery cases with the highest brain T cell transcript signatures were chosen for sequencing. Patients received at least one anti-epileptic drug before surgery. The CDR3 is 13 residues long. V was shortened by 0 bases and J by 7 bases, with 10 bases between the two germline ends. CDR1 SGHRS and CDR2 YFSETQ come from the germline V gene. The table came from immunoSEQ multiplex PCR; TCRdb's copy has only in-frame clones and leaves some out. The sample consists of roughly 23,000 clones, approximately 94% of them appearing once.

The chain employs TRBV5-1 and TRBJ1-1; maybe TRBD1 (5 bases). Sequenced material: peripheral blood, taken at surgery. This receptor was identified in a boy younger than 18 with focal cortical dysplasia and intractable seizures. CDR3 sequence (DNA): TGCGCCAGCAGCTTGGAGGGGTCGATTGAAGCTTTCTTT. Residues: CASSLEGSIEAFF.